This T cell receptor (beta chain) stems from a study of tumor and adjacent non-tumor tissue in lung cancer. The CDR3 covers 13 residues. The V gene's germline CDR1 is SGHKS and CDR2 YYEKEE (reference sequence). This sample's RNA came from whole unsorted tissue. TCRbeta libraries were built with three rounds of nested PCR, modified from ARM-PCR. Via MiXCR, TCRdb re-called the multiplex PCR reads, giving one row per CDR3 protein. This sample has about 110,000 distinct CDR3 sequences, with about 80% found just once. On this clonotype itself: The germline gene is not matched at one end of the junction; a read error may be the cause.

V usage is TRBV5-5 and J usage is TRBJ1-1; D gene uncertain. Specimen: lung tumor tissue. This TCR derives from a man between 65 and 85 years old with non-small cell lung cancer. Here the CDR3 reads CASSLDLNSEAFF. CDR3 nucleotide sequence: TGTGCCAGCAGCTTGGACCTTAACAGTGAAGCTTTCTTC.